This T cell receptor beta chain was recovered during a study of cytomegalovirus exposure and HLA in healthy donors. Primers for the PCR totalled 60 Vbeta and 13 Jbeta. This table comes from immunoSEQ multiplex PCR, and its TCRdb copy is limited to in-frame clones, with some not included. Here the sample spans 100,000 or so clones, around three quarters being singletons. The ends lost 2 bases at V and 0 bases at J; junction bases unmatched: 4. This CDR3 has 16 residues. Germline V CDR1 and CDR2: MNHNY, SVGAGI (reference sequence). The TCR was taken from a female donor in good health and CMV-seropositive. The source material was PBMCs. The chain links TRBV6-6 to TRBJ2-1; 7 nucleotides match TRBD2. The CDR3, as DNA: TGTGCCAGCAGTTACGGGGGGGGGAGCTCCTACAATGAGCAGTTCTTC. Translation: CASSYGGGSSYNEQFF.